The clone carrying this TCR beta chain came up once. The germline V and J ends were trimmed by 3 bases and 3 bases, with 18 bases remaining between them. This CDR3 has 17 amino acids. Enrolled hyperthyroidism patients had a new diagnosis, a duration under 2 months, and an age of 18 to 65. Ineligible for inclusion were patients with other autoimmune diseases, uncontrolled infections, pregnancy or lactation. Symptoms, serum thyroxine and TRAb, thyroid ultrasound, and orbital computed tomography formed the diagnostic basis. This entry is derived from a study of Graves' ophthalmopathy and Graves' hyperthyroidism. As the template, RNA transcripts were used to amplify TCR beta CDR3 regions. The first round was an RT-PCR with HTBI primers, and the second round was a multiplex PCR. TCRdb re-called the multiplex PCR reads through MiXCR, storing one row per CDR3 protein. Of roughly 350,000 distinct CDR3 sequences listed, about 18% are singletons.

The material sequenced was peripheral blood. V gene TRBV12-3 or TRBV12-4 combines with J gene TRBJ1-3, with D unclear. The source is an adult woman with stable Graves' hyperthyroidism. CDR3 sequence reads: CASSLIAPSNRGNTIYF. CDR3 nucleotides: TGTGCCAGCAGTTTGATCGCCCCCTCGAATCGTGGAAACACCATATATTTT.